Listed here are 31 T cell receptor beta chains from one sample, sequenced in a study of blood T cell repertoires in COVID-19. Clones were read by immunoSEQ multiplex PCR, and TCRdb kept only the in-frame ones, dropping some. The data show about 240,000 clones, around 86% seen once. The material sequenced was peripheral blood. The receptor source for this set is a man aged 30 to 39 who had recovered from COVID-19.

V is TRBV7-7 and J is TRBJ2-5; TRBD2 matches at 13 bases. The CDR3 sequence is 17 residues long. J was trimmed by 1 base and V by 1 base; bases with no gene match: 3. Germline V gene lookup returns CDR1 SSHAT and CDR2 FNYEAQ (reference sequence). The CDR3 spells CASSLGLAGGRQETQYF. CDR3 DNA: TGTGCCAGCAGCTTAGGACTAGCGGGGGGTCGCCAAGAGACCCAGTACTTC.

The V gene is TRBV6-1, the J gene TRBJ1-2; a weak D match, TRBD1 (5 bases). In germline, CDR1 is MNHNS, CDR2 SASEGT. There are 13 residues in the CDR3. V shed 3 bases and J shed 4 bases, with 9 bases lying between them. The CDR3 loop is CASSDGAPYGYTF. As DNA, the CDR3 is TGTGCCAGCAGTGATGGGGCCCCCTATGGCTACACCTTC.

This chain connects TRBV4-2 to TRBJ1-2, with D maybe TRBD1 (5 bases). This CDR3 has 15 amino acids. Trimming removed 0 bases at V and 2 bases at J, with 10 bases between. CDR1 is LGHNA, CDR2 YNFKEQ, per germline. The CDR3 sequence is CASSQETGVNYGYTF. In DNA form, the CDR3 reads TGTGCCAGCAGCCAAGAAACAGGTGTCAACTATGGCTACACCTTC.

V and J are TRBV28 and TRBJ2-3; D gene ambiguous. Germline CDR1 and CDR2: MDHEN and SYDVKM. This CDR3 region has 14 residues. Trimming removed 2 bases at V and 2 bases at J, with 8 bases between. CDR3 in DNA: TGTGCCAGCAGTTTACAACAGCACACAGATACGCAGTATTTT. Its translation is CASSLQQHTDTQYF.

This chain links TRBV27 with TRBJ2-3, with 10 bases matching TRBD2. With 6 bases clipped from V and 6 bases from J, the junction kept 9 bases outside the gene matches. Looked up from germline, CDR1 is MNHEY and CDR2 is SMNVEV (reference sequence). The CDR3 has 15 amino acids. The DNA for the CDR3 is TGTGCCAGCAGGTCGTCCCCTAGCGGGGGCGATACGCAGTATTTT. It yields the protein CASRSSPSGGDTQYF.

The chain employs TRBV6-5 and TRBJ1-1; 8 nucleotides match TRBD1. Germline V CDR1 and CDR2: MNHEY, SVGAGI. CDR3 length: 13 amino acids. V shed 6 bases, J shed 6 bases, and the junction held 6 bases outside the gene matches. For the CDR3, the DNA is TGTGCCAGCAGAAGTACAGGGGGAGCTGAAGCTTTCTTT. Its protein is CASRSTGGAEAFF.

This sequence joins TRBV15 and TRBJ2-1; a possible D gene is TRBD1 (5 bases). V dropped 0 bases and J dropped 4 bases, with 19 bases sitting between them. This CDR3 is 18 amino acids long. CDR1 and CDR2 from the germline V gene are LNHNV and YYDKDF (reference sequence). The DNA for the CDR3 is TGTGCCACCAGCAGAGAGTATAGGGGCGCGTGGGGTTACAATGAGCAGTTCTTC. It translates to CATSREYRGAWGYNEQFF.

J is TRBJ1-3 and V is TRBV7-2; D unclear. CDR3 length: 16 residues. The germline gives CDR1 SGHTA, CDR2 FQGNSA. V was shortened by 0 bases and J by 0 bases, with 9 bases between the two germline ends. The CDR3 nucleotides are TGTGCCAGCAGCTTAGCATCCAGAGGCTCTGGAAACACCATATATTTT. Its translation is CASSLASRGSGNTIYF.

The chain links TRBV4-1 to TRBJ1-2; TRBD1 is a possible D gene (6 bases). Deletions cut 2 bases from V and 0 bases from J, with 10 bases between. Germline lookup yields CDR1 MGHRA and CDR2 YSYEKL. The CDR3 has 15 amino acids. In DNA, the CDR3 is TGCGCCAGCAGCCAACCGGACAGAGCTAACTATGGCTACACCTTC. It codes for CASSQPDRANYGYTF.

The chain combines TRBV1 with TRBJ2-3; the D call TRBD2 from the table was never checked on the DNA. TRBV1 has pseudogene status. CDR3 length: 16 amino acids. The DNA of the CDR3 is TGCACCAGCAGCCCCAAGTCCGGGGATGGAACAGATACGCAGTATTTT. Protein sequence: CTSSPKSGDGTDTQYF.

The V call is TRBV9, the J call TRBJ2-3; D not resolved. Trimming stripped 0 bases from V and 5 bases from J, with 10 bases between. Germline V gene sequence: CDR1 SGDLS, CDR2 YYNGEE. The CDR3 is 14 amino acids. In nucleotides, the CDR3 is TGTGCCAGCAGCGTAGATAACTTGATAGATACGCAGTATTTT. Encoded protein: CASSVDNLIDTQYF.

The chain employs TRBV14 and TRBJ1-4; maybe TRBD1 (5 bases). Trimming removed 5 bases at V and 5 bases at J, with 9 bases between. Germline V gene lookup returns CDR1 SGHDN and CDR2 FVKESK. The CDR3 is made up of 13 amino acids. The CDR3 reads CASSGAGNEKLFF. The CDR3 DNA is TGTGCCAGCAGCGGGGCAGGCAATGAAAAACTGTTTTTT.

In DNA, the CDR3 is TGTGCCAGCACTAGAAACGGGGATCCTTACAATGAGCAGTTCTTC. Translating it yields CASTRNGDPYNEQFF. The rearrangement uses TRBV21-1 and TRBJ2-1; TRBD2 is taken as the D call from the table, unchecked against the DNA. TRBV21-1 has pseudogene status. The CDR3 covers 15 residues.

Here the CDR3 DNA reads TGTGCCAGCAGCTTAGATTGGCGGGACTTTAATGAAAAACTGTTTTTT. It codes for CASSLDWRDFNEKLFF. This chain links TRBV7-2 with TRBJ1-4; possible D gene TRBD1, 5 bases. In germline, CDR1 is SGHTA, CDR2 FQGNSA. There are 16 residues in the CDR3. Trimming removed 1 base from V and 4 bases from J, with 13 bases in between.

This clone was counted a few times. The rearrangement joins TRBV2 to TRBJ2-7; TRBD1 aligns across 9 bases. Germline V CDR1 and CDR2: SNHLY, FYNNEI. This CDR3 region has 15 residues. V lost 7 bases to trimming and J lost 0 bases; unmatched junction nucleotides: 7. The DNA of the CDR3 is TGTGCCAGCAAAGGGGAGACAGGGGGCTCCTACGAGCAGTACTTC. Amino acid sequence: CASKGETGGSYEQYF.

The chain has TRBV5-8 and TRBJ1-2; D unresolved. V was trimmed by 5 bases and J by 3 bases, leaving 17 bases between them. The germline V gene has CDR1 SGHTS and CDR2 YDEGEE. The CDR3 extends over 15 amino acids. The DNA for the CDR3 is TGTGCCAGCAGACTCGGAATCGGGAATTACTATGGCTACACCTTC. Translating it yields CASRLGIGNYYGYTF.

The chain links TRBV4-1 to TRBJ1-4; D call uncertain. CDR3 length: 15 residues. Germline V lookup: CDR1 MGHRA, CDR2 YSYEKL. Trimming pared 0 bases from V and 4 bases from J, leaving 9 bases between. The CDR3 loop reads CASSQEEINNEKLFF. The CDR3 nucleotides are TGCGCCAGCAGCCAAGAAGAGATTAATAATGAAAAACTGTTTTTT.

The chain joins TRBV6-5 to TRBJ1-5; 7 positions agree with TRBD1. Looked up from germline, CDR1 is MNHEY and CDR2 is SVGAGI. The CDR3 spans 15 residues. The junction had 5 bases not matched to a gene; V was cut back by 4 bases and J by 2 bases. DNA of the CDR3: TGTGCCAGCAGTTCCGGGACAGAGGGCAATCAGCCCCAGCATTTT. This sequence encodes CASSSGTEGNQPQHF.

J is TRBJ2-1 and V is TRBV5-1, with 10 nucleotides matching TRBD2. The V gene end was trimmed by 4 bases and the J gene end by 7 bases; junction bases not matched to a gene: 2. The CDR3 consists of 13 residues. CDR1 is SGHRS and CDR2 is YFSETQ in the germline V gene. This CDR3 is CASSPGLANEQFF. CDR3 coding DNA: TGCGCCAGCAGCCCGGGACTAGCGAATGAGCAGTTCTTC. Looking up the rest from reference TRBV5-1 and TRBJ2-1 gives the full variable domain: KAGVTQTPRYLIKTRGQQVTLSCSPISGHRSVSWYQQTPGQGLQFLFEYFSETQRNKGNFPGRFSGRQFSNSRSEMNVSTLELGDSALYLCASSPGLANEQFFGPGTRLTVL.

The rearrangement uses TRBV5-6 and TRBJ2-5, with 9 bases that match TRBD2. The CDR3 is made up of 15 amino acids. CDR1 and CDR2 (germline): SGHDT, YYEEEE. The J segment lost 5 bases and the V segment lost 0 bases, leaving 5 bases of the junction unmatched. The CDR3 sequence: CASSLAGLASETQYF. In DNA form, the CDR3 reads TGTGCCAGCAGCTTGGCGGGACTAGCCTCGGAGACCCAGTACTTC.

This sequence joins TRBV27 and TRBJ2-7; 7 nucleotides align to TRBD1. The CDR3 totals 14 residues. The junction had 7 bases not matched to a gene; V was cut back by 8 bases and J by 0 bases. CDR1 and CDR2 from the germline V gene are MNHEY and SMNVEV (reference sequence). CDR3 DNA: TGTGCCAGCTGCCCTAGGACAGGCTCCTACGAGCAGTACTTC. Translating it yields CASCPRTGSYEQYF.

The gene calls are TRBV3-1 (or the pseudogene TRBV3-2) and TRBJ2-7, with a weak D call TRBD1 (6 bases). V dropped 3 bases and J dropped 12 bases, with 15 bases sitting between them. The CDR3 totals 12 residues. The germline CDR1 and CDR2 sequences are LGHDT and YNNKEL (reference sequence). This CDR3 reads CASSHEGGAGYF. CDR3 nucleotide sequence: TGTGCCAGCAGCCACGAAGGGGGTGCAGGGTACTTC.

The chain recombines TRBV19 with TRBJ1-2, with TRBD1 matching over 9 bases. Trimming cost V 4 bases and J 7 bases; bases outside gene matches: 13. Looked up from germline, CDR1 is LNHDA and CDR2 is SQIVND (reference sequence). The CDR3 consists of 16 residues. The chain's CDR3 is CASSTLTGGIVSGYTF. The DNA for the CDR3 is TGTGCCAGTAGTACCCTGACAGGGGGAATCGTCAGTGGCTACACCTTC.

The chain recombines TRBV28 with TRBJ1-5, with TRBD1 identical over 8 bases. CDR3 length: 12 amino acids. Germline V gene data show CDR1 as MDHEN and CDR2 as SYDVKM. The trim removed 10 bases at V and 9 bases at J, leaving 8 bases unmatched. The chain's CDR3 is CATGQGTRPQHF. The CDR3 DNA sequence: TGTGCCACCGGACAGGGTACGAGGCCCCAGCATTTT.

The rearrangement uses TRBV19 and TRBJ2-1; 8 bases map to TRBD1. Germline V CDR1 and CDR2: LNHDA, SQIVND (reference sequence). The CDR3 is 15 residues long. The junction had 3 bases not matched to a gene; V was cut back by 3 bases and J by 2 bases. DNA for the CDR3: TGTGCCAGTAGTATGGCACAGGGGGCCTACAATGAGCAGTTCTTC. It encodes CASSMAQGAYNEQFF.

This chain links TRBV2 with TRBJ2-2; D gene uncertain. CDR3 length: 13 amino acids. Germline V lookup: CDR1 SNHLY, CDR2 FYNNEI. V shed 5 bases and J shed 3 bases, with 7 bases lying between them. The CDR3, as DNA: TGTGCCAGCAGTTTGAGTTACACCGGGGAGCTGTTTTTT. Amino acids: CASSLSYTGELFF.

This clone was recorded a few times. This sample includes further DNA sequences coding for the same CDR3. V is TRBV5-1 and J is TRBJ1-1; D perhaps matches TRBD1 (5 bases). V was clipped by 4 bases and J by 2 bases, with 12 bases between them. In germline, CDR1 is SGHRS, CDR2 YFSETQ. This CDR3 spans 14 amino acids. The CDR3 nucleotides read TGCGCCAGCAGCGCAACAGGCGGAAACACTGAAGCTTTCTTT. It codes for CASSATGGNTEAFF. Combining the CDR3 with reference TRBV5-1 and TRBJ1-1 gives the whole variable domain KAGVTQTPRYLIKTRGQQVTLSCSPISGHRSVSWYQQTPGQGLQFLFEYFSETQRNKGNFPGRFSGRQFSNSRSEMNVSTLELGDSALYLCASSATGGNTEAFFGQGTRLTVV.

V is TRBV6-5 and J is TRBJ1-5; no reliable D call. This CDR3 spans 15 amino acids. The ends were cut back, 7 bases at V and 9 bases at J, with 22 bases in the middle. Looked up from germline, CDR1 is MNHEY and CDR2 is SVGAGI. CDR3 nucleotides: TGTGCCAGCACCCCTGGCAGGCACACACTGGGGCCCCAGCATTTT. Its translation is CASTPGRHTLGPQHF.

The gene calls are TRBV29-1 and TRBJ2-5; the match to TRBD1 covers 7 bases. CDR3 size: 12 residues. Germline CDR1 SQVTM, CDR2 ANQGSEA. V gave up 7 bases and J gave up 3 bases; unmatched junction bases: 5. The CDR3 here is CSGATGEETQYF. The CDR3 nucleotides are TGCAGCGGAGCTACAGGGGAAGAGACCCAGTACTTC.

V gene TRBV4-2 combines with J gene TRBJ2-1; TRBD2 matches at 8 bases. The CDR3 consists of 17 residues. Trimming at V came to 3 bases and at J to 4 bases, leaving 11 bases not matched to a gene. The germline gives CDR1 LGHNA, CDR2 YNFKEQ. The CDR3 DNA is TGTGCCAGCAGCCAGGCAACCGGGGGGGCCACATACAATGAGCAGTTCTTC. Amino acids: CASSQATGGATYNEQFF.

This clone was recorded a few times. CDR3 region: CASSGEGAPGELFF. DNA for the CDR3: TGTGCCAGCAGTGGTGAGGGCGCCCCCGGGGAGCTGTTTTTT. The rearrangement links TRBV2 to TRBJ2-2; D is possibly TRBD2 (5 bases). The CDR3 has 14 amino acids. Trimming cost V 4 bases and J 6 bases, with 12 bases left between them. Germline V gene data show CDR1 as SNHLY and CDR2 as FYNNEI.